The 20 T cell receptor beta chains below all came from one sample that was sequenced in a study of cytotoxic CD8 clonotypes in ibrutinib-treated CLL (dated by TCRdb to 2020 to 2023). The library was made by the immunoSEQ multiplex PCR assay. TCRdb stores this immuneACCESS table with in-frame sequences only. Part of the clones is absent; in the studies checked, under half of the shortfall reflects unresolved V genes, and no reason is known for the rest. For this sample there are 130,000 or so clones; approximately 83% appear just once. Roughly 2% of the sample rests with the top ten. The sample's time point label, in plain terms: around 25 months on ibrutinib. Source: PBMCs, taken after 24 months of ibrutinib treatment. Every receptor here comes from a human donor with chronic lymphocytic leukemia.

The chain combines TRBV4-3 with TRBJ1-6; no firm D call. Trimming pared 0 bases from V and 5 bases from J, leaving 5 bases between. The CDR3 consists of 14 residues. From germline, CDR1 is LGHNA and CDR2 YSLEER. CDR3 nucleotide sequence: TGCGCCAGCAGCCAAGATTACAATAATTCACCCCTCCACTTT. This encodes CASSQDYNNSPLHF.

This clone was observed a handful of times. The rearrangement uses TRBV18 and TRBJ1-5; the D gene is possibly TRBD1 (5 bases). V lost 4 bases and J lost 4, with 11 bases in between. Germline V lookup: CDR1 KGHSH, CDR2 LQKENI. CDR3 length: 14 residues. The CDR3 reads CASSLSEGNQPQHF. Here the CDR3 DNA reads TGTGCCAGCTCACTCTCAGAGGGGAATCAGCCCCAGCATTTT.

The genes are TRBV4-3 and TRBJ2-7; TRBD2 matches at 7 bases. CDR1 LGHNA and CDR2 YSLEER come from the germline V gene. J gave up 2 bases and V 0 bases, and 7 bases lay outside the gene matches. The CDR3 is 16 residues long. Written as DNA, the CDR3 is TGCGCCAGCAGCCAAGATGGGCGGGGGTCAGCCTACGAGCAGTACTTC. Translation gives CASSQDGRGSAYEQYF.

This clone came up once. The CDR3 region is CASTHGAEEKLFF. CDR3 nucleotide sequence: TGTGCCAGCACCCACGGGGCAGAAGAAAAACTGTTTTTT. The genes are TRBV28 and TRBJ1-4; possible D gene TRBD1, 5 bases. Per the germline V gene, CDR1 is MDHEN and CDR2 is SYDVKM. Trimming took 7 bases from V and 8 from J, leaving 14 bases between them. The CDR3 sequence is 13 residues long.

The chain is built from TRBV25-1 and TRBJ1-2; 8 positions agree with TRBD1. Germline CDR1 reads MGHDK; CDR2 reads SYGVNS. V lost 2 bases and J lost 0; bases outside the gene matches: 5. This CDR3 spans 16 amino acids. CDR3 bases: TGTGCCAGCAGTGAAAGGGACAGGTCCGCTAACTATGGCTACACCTTC. Translation gives CASSERDRSANYGYTF.

The chain employs TRBV30 and TRBJ1-4; D is unclear. The V end lost 0 bases, the J end lost 8 bases, and 7 bases lay between the germline ends. Germline-derived CDR1 and CDR2 are GTSNPN and SVGIG (reference sequence). CDR3 size: 12 residues. The CDR3: CAWSVSGEKLFF. In nucleotides, the CDR3 is TGTGCCTGGAGTGTAAGCGGGGAAAAACTGTTTTTT. The full variable domain, in which reference TRBV30 and TRBJ1-4 provide the parts outside the CDR3, is SQTIHQWPATLVQPVGSPLSLECTVEGTSNPNLYWYRQAAGRGLQLLFYSVGIGQISSEVPQNLSASRPQDRQFILSSKKLLLSDSGFYLCAWSVSGEKLFFGSGTQLSVL.

The V call is TRBV4-1, the J call TRBJ2-7; TRBD1 matches at 9 bases. The CDR3 covers 18 residues. CDR1 is MGHRA, CDR2 YSYEKL, per germline. V shed 3 bases and J 6 bases; nucleotides not matched to a gene: 18. The CDR3 spells CASSQGARSGQGRSEQYF. Written as DNA, the CDR3 is TGCGCCAGCAGCCAGGGCGCGAGGTCGGGACAGGGAAGGTCCGAGCAGTACTTC.

The rearrangement uses TRBV4-3 and TRBJ2-7, with 10 bases aligning to TRBD1. Trimming took 1 base from V and 3 from J; bases not matched to a gene: 3. Germline loops: CDR1 LGHNA, CDR2 YSLEER. This CDR3 comprises 15 residues. The CDR3 coding sequence is TGCGCCAGCAGCCAAGGGGGACAGGGGTTCTACGAGCAGTACTTC. Translating gives CASSQGGQGFYEQYF.

This chain uses TRBV5-3 with TRBJ1-1; D unclear. TRBV5-3 is designated an ORF whose function remains uncertain. There are 13 residues in the CDR3. V lost 0 bases and J lost 1, with 4 bases in between. The CDR3 region is CARSLGQNTEAFF. The CDR3 DNA sequence: TGTGCCAGAAGCTTGGGCCAGAACACTGAAGCTTTCTTT.

The V and J genes are TRBV14 and TRBJ1-1; D remains unclear. This CDR3 is 13 amino acids long. Looked up from germline, CDR1 is SGHDN and CDR2 is FVKESK. The ends were cut back, 1 base at V and 4 bases at J, with 7 bases in the middle. CDR3 sequence: CASSQVRLTEAFF. The CDR3 nucleotides are TGTGCCAGCAGCCAAGTCCGCCTCACTGAAGCTTTCTTT.

V is TRBV5-1 and J is TRBJ2-5, with TRBD2 matching over 11 bases. CDR3 length equals 15 residues. J lost 5 bases, V lost 2 bases, and 5 bases had no gene match. CDR1 SGHRS and CDR2 YFSETQ come from the germline V gene. CDR3: CASSLTSGSHETQYF. The CDR3 DNA reads TGCGCCAGCAGCTTAACTAGCGGGAGTCACGAGACCCAGTACTTC.

This clone turned up a few times. The V call is TRBV2, the J call TRBJ1-2; D not certain. The CDR3 has 14 amino acids. Between the trimmed V and J ends, which lost 8 bases and 4 bases, there was a span of 17 bases. Germline CDR1 is SNHLY and CDR2 is FYNNEI. The chain's CDR3 is CASSRTPVTYGYTF. CDR3 nucleotide sequence: TGTGCCAGCTCCCGGACGCCCGTTACCTATGGCTACACCTTC.

The V gene is TRBV4-3, the J gene TRBJ1-4; D unresolved. From germline, CDR1 is LGHNA and CDR2 YSLEER. The CDR3 has 14 residues. The V gene lost 0 bases and the J gene lost 4 bases, with 6 bases spanning the gap. CDR3 nucleotide sequence: TGCGCCAGCAGCCAAGACCGGTTTAATGAAAAACTGTTTTTT. Amino acid sequence: CASSQDRFNEKLFF.

V gene TRBV18 combines with J gene TRBJ2-7; D gene ambiguous. V shed 2 bases and J shed 5 bases, with 10 bases lying between them. CDR3 length: 13 amino acids. In germline, CDR1 is KGHSH, CDR2 LQKENI. This CDR3 reads CASSPGRVNEQYF. CDR3 nucleotide sequence: TGTGCCAGCTCACCAGGGCGTGTCAACGAGCAGTACTTC. Based on the CDR3 plus reference TRBV18 and TRBJ2-7, the full variable domain is NAGVMQNPRHLVRRRGQEARLRCSPMKGHSHVYWYRQLPEEGLKFMVYLQKENIIDESGMPKERFSAEFPKEGPSILRIQQVVRGDSAAYFCASSPGRVNEQYFGPGTRLTVT.

The chain joins TRBV4-1 to TRBJ2-7, with TRBD1 matching over 9 bases. CDR1 MGHRA and CDR2 YSYEKL come from the germline V gene. The J segment lost 5 bases and the V segment lost 1 base, leaving 9 bases of the junction unmatched. The CDR3 runs to 16 residues. CDR3 region: CASSQGGGQGWNEQYF. In DNA, the CDR3 is TGCGCCAGCAGCCAAGGGGGGGGACAGGGATGGAACGAGCAGTACTTC.

This clone was picked up one time. The CDR3 DNA reads TGTGCCAGCAAACAGGACAGGGGCGAGACCCAGTACTTC. This sequence encodes CASKQDRGETQYF. The chain is built from TRBV2 and TRBJ2-5, with 9 nucleotides matching TRBD1. Germline V CDR1 and CDR2: SNHLY, FYNNEI. The CDR3 loop spans 13 amino acids. The trim removed 7 bases at V and 5 bases at J, leaving 5 bases unmatched.

V and J are TRBV19 and TRBJ2-6, with 7 bases that match TRBD1. Germline V CDR1 and CDR2: LNHDA, SQIVND (reference sequence). The CDR3 contains 18 residues. The V gene end was trimmed by 10 bases and the J gene end by 0 bases; junction bases not matched to a gene: 15. CDR3 nucleotide sequence: TGTGCCACTCTGGACAGGCCTCTGCCCGGCTCTGGGGCCAACGTCCTGACTTTC. This codes for CATLDRPLPGSGANVLTF.

The J gene is TRBJ2-7, the V gene TRBV15; TRBD2 matches at 8 bases. Germline V gene data show CDR1 as LNHNV and CDR2 as YYDKDF (reference sequence). V lost 0 bases, J lost 12 bases, and 10 bases stayed unmatched. The CDR3 consists of 14 residues. DNA for the CDR3: TGTGCCACCAGCAGAGATCTAGCGGGTGGGGGCCCGTACTTC. It encodes CATSRDLAGGGPYF.

This rearrangement joins TRBV6-1 to TRBJ1-6; tentative D call: TRBD1 (5 bases). This CDR3 is built from 13 residues. Germline lookup yields CDR1 MNHNS and CDR2 SASEGT. V was pared by 11 bases and J by 9 bases, with 17 bases between. This CDR3 is CAEGRVVGSPLHF. DNA for the CDR3: TGTGCCGAGGGCAGGGTAGTTGGTTCACCCCTCCACTTT.

The chain joins TRBV7-9 to TRBJ1-2, with a possible D match to TRBD1 (5 bases). CDR3 size: 13 residues. CDR1 is SEHNR and CDR2 is FQNEAQ in the germline V gene (reference sequence). V lost 4 bases to trimming and J lost 8 bases, with 14 bases between them. This CDR3 is CASSSSGSRGYTF. The DNA for the CDR3 is TGTGCCAGCAGCTCCTCAGGGTCTCGGGGCTACACCTTC.